This T cell receptor (beta chain) was retrieved from a study of T-cell reconstitution after alpha-beta-depleted transplantation in children. Study-level findings and limits: Several hundred rapidly expanded clones from non-depleted graft cells reportedly supplied alpha-beta T cells about two months post-transplant.

This clonotype was counted a few times. Its antigen is still unknown. Trimming removed 2 bases from V and 5 bases from J; junction bases left unmatched: 9. Germline-derived CDR1 and CDR2 are MNHEY and SVGAGI. The CDR3 length is 17 residues. The TCRbeta library was prepared with unique molecular identifiers. TCRdb reprocessed the PCR reads with MiXCR, giving one entry per CDR3 protein. The repertoire has about 510,000 distinct CDR3 sequences, about an eighth of them found once; the top ten carry 14%. The source was PBMCs, mostly from graft donor cells, collected 180 days after TCRalphabeta/CD19-depleted stem cell transplant. This receptor was identified in a female patient aged 2-9 years who had a stem cell transplant for aplastic anemia, so the T cells may come from the graft donor. The genes are TRBV6-5 and TRBJ1-2; 12 bases match TRBD1. The CDR3: CASSYGTGGKNEYGYTF. The CDR3, as DNA: TGTGCCAGCAGTTACGGGACAGGGGGCAAGAACGAGTATGGCTACACCTTC.